This T cell receptor beta chain was retrieved from a study of beta chain features in type 1 diabetes. Study background: Summed over all samples, the examined sorted cells came to more than 85 million.

The ends were cut back, 0 bases at V and 4 bases at J, with 10 bases in the middle. CDR3 length equals 15 residues. CDR1 SGHTA and CDR2 FQGNSA come from the germline V gene. This clone showed up just a few times. At the DNA level, this CDR3 is encoded by other sequences in the same sample as well. Sequenced material consisted of expressed TCRB transcripts (all of the isolated RNA was reverse transcribed). The data were produced by immunoSEQ multiplex PCR, yet TCRdb's version contains in-frame clones alone and is incomplete. This sample carries around 400,000 clones, about 16% of them seen once, and the ten largest clones take under 0.02%.

The clonotype was recovered from a woman under 30 in good health. Sequencing was carried out using naive CD4+ T cells from blood. The chain employs TRBV7-2 and TRBJ2-1; TRBD2 might be the D (6 bases). The CDR3 sequence: CASSLAGGRYNEQFF. CDR3 sequence (DNA): TGTGCCAGCAGCTTAGCGGGAGGCCGGTACAATGAGCAGTTCTTC.